These 5 T cell receptor beta chains were all obtained from the same sample, sequenced in a study of vaccination effects on CD4 cells after COVID-19 (dated by TCRdb to the early 2020s). What these receptors recognize is not known. After around 11 days of culture, CD4+ T cells were isolated with the EasySep CD4+ T cell isolation kit. PCR-confirmed SARS-CoV-2 infection had occurred in convalescent patients between March and December 2020, before the Alpha, Beta and Delta variants emerged in the United States. Two doses of either the BNT162b2 or the mRNA-1273 mRNA SARS-CoV-2 vaccine were administered to participants. Libraries were constructed by the immunoSEQ multiplex PCR assay. TCRdb retrieved this table from immuneACCESS and kept in-frame rearrangements only. Not all clones are present; in checked studies, unresolved V genes account for under half, and no reason is known for the remainder. A total of 35,000 to 55,000 clones appear in this sample, 76% of them only once. The ten biggest clones cover about 3.8% of the sample.

Sequencing was performed on CD4+ T cells from PBMCs cultured without peptide, taken after COVID-19 vaccination. Receptors originate from a human donor who had a prior SARS-CoV-2 infection.

The gene calls are TRBV19 and TRBJ1-2; 8 bases agree with TRBD1. The CDR3 length is 16 residues. V shed 5 bases and J 5 bases; nucleotides not matched to a gene: 13. Germline assignment: CDR1 LNHDA and CDR2 SQIVND (reference sequence). For the CDR3, the DNA is TGTGCCAGTAGTCCCGAGGCATGGACAGGGCCATATGGCTACACCTTC. Its translation: CASSPEAWTGPYGYTF.

This clone was observed once. The chain uses TRBV7-9 and TRBJ1-5, with TRBD1 matching over 7 bases. Trimming at V came to 4 bases and at J to 6 bases, leaving 3 bases not matched to a gene. CDR3 length: 13 residues. CDR1 is SEHNR, CDR2 FQNEAQ, per germline (reference sequence). CDR3 bases: TGTGCCAGCAGCTCCCAGGGGGTTCAGCCCCAGCATTTT. Translating gives CASSSQGVQPQHF. Using reference TRBV7-9 and TRBJ1-5 for the parts outside the CDR3, the full variable domain is DTGVSQNPRHKITKRGQNVTFRCDPISEHNRLYWYRQTLGQGPEFLTYFQNEAQLEKSRLLSDRFSAERPKGSFSTLEIQRTEQGDSAMYLCASSSQGVQPQHFGDGTRLSIL.

The chain is built from TRBV6-6 and TRBJ2-7, with D perhaps TRBD1 (6 bases). Germline V lookup: CDR1 MNHNY, CDR2 SVGAGI (reference sequence). The CDR3 is 12 residues long. Trimming left V 10 bases short and J 3 bases short, with 13 bases between. The DNA of the CDR3 is TGTGCCACCGCCAGGGGCGACTACGAGCAGTACTTC. Protein: CATARGDYEQYF.

The chain has TRBV2 and TRBJ2-7; D is undetermined. CDR1 is SNHLY and CDR2 is FYNNEI in the germline V gene. This CDR3 spans 12 amino acids. V gave up 6 bases and J gave up 0 bases, with 6 bases separating them. The CDR3 loop reads CASRFSSYEQYF. DNA of the CDR3: TGTGCCAGCAGATTTAGCTCCTACGAGCAGTACTTC.

This clone was detected once. The chain joins TRBV7-2 to TRBJ1-5; a weak D match, TRBD1 (6 bases). There are 15 residues in the CDR3. Germline values: CDR1 SGHTA, CDR2 FQGNSA. The V end lost 5 bases, the J end lost 1 base, and 12 bases lay between the germline ends. CDR3 sequence reads: CASSQQGSSNQPQHF. DNA of the CDR3: TGTGCCAGCAGCCAGCAGGGGTCGAGCAATCAGCCCCAGCATTTT.